This TCR beta chain came from a study of control samples from healthy donors and cancer patients. The V gene's germline CDR1 is MNHEY and CDR2 SMNVEV (reference sequence). The CDR3 consists of 15 residues. Deletions cut 5 bases from V and 5 bases from J, with 19 bases between. Repertoires were generated with immunoSEQ multiplex PCR, while TCRdb's copy carries only in-frame clones and drops some. The sample's table shows about 190,000 clones. The TCR sequence derives from a woman in her thirties in good health. The source material was blood. This sequence joins TRBV27 and TRBJ2-7, with D hard to call. CDR3 region: CASSARALPWDEQYF. CDR3 bases: TGTGCCAGCAGTGCCCGGGCCCTGCCATGGGACGAGCAGTACTTC.